This is a list of T cell receptor beta chains from one sample in a study of T cell responses to AZD1222 COVID-19 vaccine. Data came from immunoSEQ multiplex PCR; TCRdb stores just in-frame clones and leaves some out. The sample carries 95,000 to 110,000 clones, approximately 88% recorded once. The material sequenced was peripheral blood, taken on day 0 of AZD1222 vaccination. The source is an adult in good health. Each CDR3 is given with its conserved first and last residue. The D gene is left open where the match is weak. Clone size is stated in some rows and not others, as once, few, many or a class when expanded.

-	TRBD2	TRBV7-6	TRBJ2-2	CASSRPGTITGELFF	TGTGCCAGCAGCCGACCCGGGACTATCACCGGGGAGCTGTTTTTT
-	-	TRBV24-1	TRBJ2-3	CATSMGQVNSDTQYF	TGTGCCACCAGTATGGGGCAGGTGAATTCAGATACGCAGTATTTT
few	TRBD1	TRBV27	TRBJ2-7	CASSLSAGGSEQYF	TGTGCCAGCAGTTTATCCGCAGGGGGCAGTGAGCAGTACTTC
-	-	TRBV28	TRBJ1-2	CASSSLYGYTF	TGTGCCAGCAGTTCCCTCTATGGCTACACCTTC
-	-	TRBV18	TRBJ1-2	CASSLDSNYGYTF	TGTGCCAGCTCACTAGACAGCAACTATGGCTACACCTTC
once	TRBD2	TRBV15	TRBJ2-2	CATSRVDGRARTGELFF	TGTGCCACCAGCAGAGTGGATGGGAGGGCACGCACCGGGGAGCTGTTTTTT
-	-	TRBV18	TRBJ2-7	CASSPGGEQYF	TGTGCCAGCTCACCGGGGGGCGAGCAGTACTTC
-	-	TRBV7-2	TRBJ2-1	CASSVGGRISYNEQFF	TGTGCCAGCAGCGTCGGCGGTCGGATCTCCTACAATGAGCAGTTCTTC
-	-	TRBV11-2	TRBJ2-7	CASSLGYGSKSREYF	TGTGCCAGCAGCTTAGGATATGGCAGTAAATCAAGGGAGTACTTC
-	TRBD2	TRBV19	TRBJ2-1	CASSRARRESSYNEQFF	TGTGCCAGTAGTCGGGCCCGGCGGGAGTCCTCCTACAATGAGCAGTTCTTC
-	TRBD2	TRBV6-6	TRBJ2-7	CASSSTSGNSYEQYF	TGTGCCAGCAGCTCGACTAGCGGAAACTCCTACGAGCAGTACTTC
-	-	TRBV28	TRBJ2-1	CASLRGWSAEKFF	TGTGCCAGCCTCCGGGGGTGGTCAGCGGAGAAGTTCTTC
-	-	TRBV19	TRBJ1-1	CASSIDQPGQLYNTEAFF	TGTGCCAGTAGTATAGATCAACCAGGGCAGCTTTATAACACTGAAGCTTTCTTT
-	-	TRBV9	TRBJ1-1	CASSVAGNTEAFF	TGTGCCAGCAGCGTAGCTGGGAACACTGAAGCTTTCTTT
-	-	TRBV6-5	TRBJ2-3	CASSPSDRADTQYF	TGTGCCAGCAGTCCCTCAGACCGGGCAGATACGCAGTATTTT
-	-	TRBV5-1	TRBJ1-5	CASSQDGYSNQPQHF	TGCGCCAGCAGCCAGGACGGATATAGCAATCAGCCCCAGCATTTT
-	TRBD1	TRBV19	TRBJ2-4	CASSRLARGLAKNIQYF	TGTGCCAGTAGTAGGTTGGCCAGGGGGTTAGCCAAAAACATTCAGTACTTC
-	-	TRBV7-9	TRBJ2-7	CASSVPDSYEQYF	TGTGCCAGCAGCGTCCCCGATTCCTACGAGCAGTACTTC
-	TRBD2	TRBV5-1	TRBJ2-1	CASSPGTSGALREQFF	TGCGCCAGCAGCCCGGGGACTAGCGGGGCACTACGGGAGCAGTTCTTC
-	-	TRBV3-1/TRBV3-2	TRBJ2-1	CASSHLADNEQFF	TGTGCCAGCAGCCACCTAGCCGACAATGAGCAGTTCTTC
-	-	TRBV29-1	TRBJ1-5	CSVKLGGQHSNQPQHF	TGCAGCGTTAAGTTGGGCGGACAACATAGCAATCAGCCCCAGCATTTT
-	TRBD1	TRBV28	TRBJ1-5	CASSTGTGIFGPQHF	TGTGCCAGCAGTACCGGGACAGGGATCTTTGGGCCCCAGCATTTT
-	-	TRBV6-5	TRBJ2-7	CASRSPYEQYF	TGTGCCAGCAGGAGCCCCTACGAGCAGTACTTC
once	-	TRBV10-3	TRBJ2-7	CAITHSGSYEQYF	TGTGCCATTACACATAGCGGATCCTACGAGCAGTACTTC